This is a list of T cell receptor beta chains from one sample in a study of spatial heterogeneity in lung cancer. TCRdb fed the 5' RACE reads into MiXCR, producing one record per CDR3 protein. This table has 2,500 or so distinct CDR3 sequences, 1.4% to 1.5% appearing once. Sequences were derived from lung tumor tissue, sampled at surgery. The receptor source for this set is a male donor with early-stage non-small cell lung cancer. The CDR3 runs from the conserved cysteine through the conserved F or W. A D gene is named only where the DNA matches it firmly. Some rows mark clone size as missing; the rest say once, few, many or name a class of expanded clone.

j_call,d_call,clone_size,v_call,cdr3_nt,cdr3_aa
TRBJ2-7,.,medium-sized,TRBV5-1,TGCGCCAGCAGCTTGTCGGGAGTAAGCCGCGAGCAGTACTTC,CASSLSGVSREQYF
TRBJ2-2,TRBD2,large,TRBV10-3,TGTGCCATCCGGTCAAGCGGGGGTAACACCGGGGAGCTGTTTTTT,CAIRSSGGNTGELFF
TRBJ2-2,TRBD2,medium-sized,TRBV20-1,TGCAGTGCTAGAGATTGGGAGGGGTCGACCACCGGGGAGCTGTTTTTT,CSARDWEGSTTGELFF
TRBJ1-1,.,medium-sized,TRBV7-8,TGTGCCAGCAGTCCTAGAGGGGACACTGAAGCTTTCTTT,CASSPRGDTEAFF
TRBJ2-5,.,medium-sized,TRBV20-1,TGCAGCACCGGTAAAACACAAGAGACCCAGTACTTC,CSTGKTQETQYF
TRBJ2-2,.,medium-sized,TRBV6-5,TGTGCCAGCAGTTTCAATCGAGACCTCACCGGGGAGCTGTTTTTT,CASSFNRDLTGELFF
TRBJ2-3,TRBD2,medium-sized,TRBV5-1,TGCGCCAGCGGACCTGGGACTACGCTCGGAGATACGCAGTATTTT,CASGPGTTLGDTQYF
TRBJ2-1,.,medium-sized,TRBV20-1,TGCAGTGCTAGATTTATTTCAGGGATCCATGAGCAGTTCTTC,CSARFISGIHEQFF
TRBJ1-4,TRBD1,medium-sized,TRBV5-1,TGCGCCAGCAGCTTGACAGGGGATGAGTCTGAAAAACTGTTTTTT,CASSLTGDESEKLFF
TRBJ2-4,.,.,TRBV12-5,TGTGCTAGTGGTTTGGACAGGGCGCCCTGCATTCAGTACTTC,CASGLDRAPCIQYF
TRBJ2-1,.,medium-sized,TRBV3-1,TGTGCCAGCAGCAAACCGGGCAATGAGCAGTTCTTC,CASSKPGNEQFF
TRBJ1-6,.,.,TRBV3-1,TGTGCCAGCAGCCTACAGATAGGGTCGAATTCATCCCTCCACTTT,CASSLQIGSNSSLHF
TRBJ2-2,TRBD2,medium-sized,TRBV4-2,TGTGCCAGCAGACGCGGGACTAGCGGGAGTTCGGCCGGGGAGCTGTTTTTGTTTTTT,CASRRGTSGSSAGELFLFF
TRBJ2-3,TRBD2,many,TRBV3-1,TGTGCCAGCAGCGAGAGTTATAAGGGGAGGGGTACGCAGTATTTT,CASSESYKGRGTQYF
TRBJ2-3,TRBD2,medium-sized,TRBV5-1,TGCGCCAGCAGCTCGCAACTGAGTGTGAGCGGGGCAGATACGCAGTATTTT,CASSSQLSVSGADTQYF
TRBJ2-1,TRBD1,medium-sized,TRBV19,TGTGCCAGCGGTCTTTTAAGGGACAGTACGAATGAGCAGTTCTTC,CASGLLRDSTNEQFF
TRBJ2-2,TRBD1,medium-sized,TRBV6-1,TGTGCCAGCAGCGACAGGGACCCGAGAACCGGGGAGCTGTTTTTT,CASSDRDPRTGELFF
TRBJ2-5,TRBD1,medium-sized,TRBV5-1,TGCGCCAGCAGCTTTTCCTCCGGGACAGGGCAAGAGACCCAGTACTTC,CASSFSSGTGQETQYF
TRBJ1-5,.,many,TRBV4-1,TGCGCCAGCAGCCAAGATGTCGGGGGCCCTAATCAGCCCCAGCATTTT,CASSQDVGGPNQPQHF
TRBJ2-1,TRBD1,medium-sized,TRBV7-2,TGTGCCAGCAGCTCCAGGGGGAGCTTCCTCGATGAGCAGTTCTTC,CASSSRGSFLDEQFF
TRBJ2-5,.,many,TRBV7-6,TGTGCCAGCAGCTTATTTGACAGCCAAGAGACCCAGTACTTC,CASSLFDSQETQYF
TRBJ2-1,TRBD2,large,TRBV9,TGTGCCAGCAGCGTTGGACTAGCGGGGGGAGGCTACAATGAGCAGTTCTTC,CASSVGLAGGGYNEQFF
TRBJ1-6,.,medium-sized,TRBV6-5,TGTGCCAGCACCCTATCGGGCTCCTATAATTCACCCCTCCACTTT,CASTLSGSYNSPLHF
TRBJ2-2,.,medium-sized,TRBV7-9,TGTGCCAGCCCCCCCGGGAGTTGGCACACCGGGGAGCTGTTTTTT,CASPPGSWHTGELFF
TRBJ1-1,.,medium-sized,TRBV12-3/TRBV12-4,TGTGCCAGCACATACAGCCGTAACACTGAAGCTTTCTTT,CASTYSRNTEAFF
TRBJ2-3,.,medium-sized,TRBV6-6,TGTGCCAGCAGTCGACCAATCTATGGCACAGATACGCAGTATTTT,CASSRPIYGTDTQYF
TRBJ2-3,.,medium-sized,TRBV20-1,TGCAGTGCTATCCCGCCCCCTTCAGATACGCAGTATTTT,CSAIPPPSDTQYF
TRBJ1-6,.,medium-sized,TRBV7-9,TGTGCCAGCAGCCCGACAGGTCATTCACCCCTCCACTTT,CASSPTGHSPLHF
TRBJ2-2,.,medium-sized,TRBV5-1,TGCGCCACCAAGGTAGACACCGCGAACACCGGGGAGCTGTTTTTT,CATKVDTANTGELFF
TRBJ1-5,.,medium-sized,TRBV30,TGTGCCTGGAGCCGTAATTCGGGCAATCAGCCCCAGCATTTT,CAWSRNSGNQPQHF
TRBJ1-5,.,medium-sized,TRBV19,TGTGCCAGTAGTACAGGGAGTGTTTCTCAGCCCCAGCATTTT,CASSTGSVSQPQHF
TRBJ1-1,.,large,TRBV29-1,TGCAGCGGGGGGATAGGGGATTACACTGAAGCTTTCTTT,CSGGIGDYTEAFF
TRBJ2-3,TRBD2,many,TRBV4-3,TGCGCCAGCAGCCAAGGGTACGGGGGGTTTCATACGCAGTATTTT,CASSQGYGGFHTQYF
TRBJ2-2,TRBD1,medium-sized,TRBV5-1,TGCGCCAGCAGCTCCGGGACAGCGAACACCGGGGAGCTGTTTTTT,CASSSGTANTGELFF
TRBJ2-7,.,medium-sized,TRBV3-1,TGTGCCAGCAGCCAAAAGGGAGCCAACGAGCAGTACTTC,CASSQKGANEQYF
TRBJ1-4,.,medium-sized,TRBV6-5,TGTGCCAGCAGTTTAAGGGGGGGGCCAACTAATGAAAAACTGTTTTTT,CASSLRGGPTNEKLFF
TRBJ2-3,.,medium-sized,TRBV6-2/TRBV6-3,TGTGCCAGCAGGCACCAAAGGGTTACTAGCACAGATACGCAGTATTTT,CASRHQRVTSTDTQYF
TRBJ1-1,TRBD1,medium-sized,TRBV20-1,TGCAGTGCGGGCAGACAGGGGAACACTGAAGCTTTCTTT,CSAGRQGNTEAFF
TRBJ2-3,.,medium-sized,TRBV6-6,TGTGCCAGCAGGGCCACGGGCCTCGGGAATACGCAGTATTTT,CASRATGLGNTQYF
TRBJ1-1,.,medium-sized,TRBV6-5,TGTGCCAGCAGCCCGTTATTCGGCCACCTTGAAGCTTTCTTT,CASSPLFGHLEAFF
TRBJ2-1,.,medium-sized,TRBV5-1,TGCGCCAGCAGCTTGGCAGGGGCCGAGTTCTTC,CASSLAGAEFF
TRBJ1-1,.,medium-sized,TRBV12-3/TRBV12-4,TGTGCCAGCAGTTTAGCGCGGACCGTCCCCGAAGCTTTCTTT,CASSLARTVPEAFF
TRBJ2-7,TRBD1,medium-sized,TRBV10-1,TGCGCCAGCAGTGTAGCAGGGGGCGAGCAGTACTTC,CASSVAGGEQYF
TRBJ2-7,.,medium-sized,TRBV29-1,TGCAGCGTGATTACGGACTTAGAGCAGTACTTC,CSVITDLEQYF
TRBJ2-5,.,many,TRBV14,TGTGCCAGCAGCCAAAGTCAGCCCCAAGAGACCCAGTACTTC,CASSQSQPQETQYF
TRBJ2-2,.,many,TRBV20-1,TGCAGTGCTAGGGTATCAGGATTTTCCCCCGGGGAGCTGTTTTTT,CSARVSGFSPGELFF
TRBJ1-1,.,medium-sized,TRBV20-1,TGCAGTGCTAGAGATTCGGCAGGGTTGAACACTGAAGCTTTCTTT,CSARDSAGLNTEAFF
TRBJ2-5,TRBD2,medium-sized,TRBV6-5,TGTGCCAGCAGCCGGACTAGATTGAGGACCCAGTACTTC,CASSRTRLRTQYF
TRBJ2-1,.,medium-sized,TRBV6-5,TGTGCCAGCAGCCGCCAGTGGCTCCCCAATGAGCAGTTCTTC,CASSRQWLPNEQFF